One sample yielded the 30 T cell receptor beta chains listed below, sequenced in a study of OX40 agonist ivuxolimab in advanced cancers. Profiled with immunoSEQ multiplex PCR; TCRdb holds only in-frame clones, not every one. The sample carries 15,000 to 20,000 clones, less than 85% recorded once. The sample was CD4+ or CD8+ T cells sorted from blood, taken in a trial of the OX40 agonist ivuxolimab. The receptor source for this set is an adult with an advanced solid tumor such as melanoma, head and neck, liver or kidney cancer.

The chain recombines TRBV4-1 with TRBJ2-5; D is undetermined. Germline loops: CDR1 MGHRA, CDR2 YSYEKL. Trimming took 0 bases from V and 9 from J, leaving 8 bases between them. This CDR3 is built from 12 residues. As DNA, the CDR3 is TGCGCCAGCAGCCAAGATTCCCCAGCCCAGTACTTC. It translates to CASSQDSPAQYF.

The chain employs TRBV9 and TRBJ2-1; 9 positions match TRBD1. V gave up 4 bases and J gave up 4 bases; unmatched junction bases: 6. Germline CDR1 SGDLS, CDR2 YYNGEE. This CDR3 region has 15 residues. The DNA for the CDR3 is TGTGCCAGCAGCTTTACAGGGGGCTTTTACAATGAGCAGTTCTTC. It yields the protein CASSFTGGFYNEQFF.

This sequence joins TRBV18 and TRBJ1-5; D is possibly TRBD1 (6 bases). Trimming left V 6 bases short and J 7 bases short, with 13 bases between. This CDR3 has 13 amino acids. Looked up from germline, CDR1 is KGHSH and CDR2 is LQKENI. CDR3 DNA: TGTGCCAGCTCTCCAGGGGATGGACAGCCCCAGCATTTT. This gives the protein CASSPGDGQPQHF. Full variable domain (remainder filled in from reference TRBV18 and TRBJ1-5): NAGVMQNPRHLVRRRGQEARLRCSPMKGHSHVYWYRQLPEEGLKFMVYLQKENIIDESGMPKERFSAEFPKEGPSILRIQQVVRGDSAAYFCASSPGDGQPQHFGDGTRLSIL.

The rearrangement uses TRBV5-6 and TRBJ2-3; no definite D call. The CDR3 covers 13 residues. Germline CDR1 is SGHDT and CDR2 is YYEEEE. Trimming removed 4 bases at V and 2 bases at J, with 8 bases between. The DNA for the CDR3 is TGTGCCAGCAGCCTCACGTCCACAGATACGCAGTATTTT. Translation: CASSLTSTDTQYF. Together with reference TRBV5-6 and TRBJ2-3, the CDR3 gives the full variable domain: DAGVTQSPTHLIKTRGQQVTLRCSPKSGHDTVSWYQQALGQGPQFIFQYYEEEERQRGNFPDRFSGHQFPNYSSELNVNALLLGDSALYLCASSLTSTDTQYFGPGTRLTVL.

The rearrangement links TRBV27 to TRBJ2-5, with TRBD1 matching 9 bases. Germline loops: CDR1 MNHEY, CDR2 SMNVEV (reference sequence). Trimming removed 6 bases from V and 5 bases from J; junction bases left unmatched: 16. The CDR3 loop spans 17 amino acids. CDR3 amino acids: CASRLTGGLYPRETQYF. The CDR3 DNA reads TGTGCCAGCAGACTAACAGGGGGCCTATACCCTCGGGAGACCCAGTACTTC.

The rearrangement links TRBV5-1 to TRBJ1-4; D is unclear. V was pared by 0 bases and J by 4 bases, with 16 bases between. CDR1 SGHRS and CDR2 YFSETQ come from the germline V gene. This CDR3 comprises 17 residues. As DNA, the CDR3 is TGCGCCAGCAGCTTGGGGACCGAGCTCTCCTTTAATGAAAAACTGTTTTTT. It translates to CASSLGTELSFNEKLFF. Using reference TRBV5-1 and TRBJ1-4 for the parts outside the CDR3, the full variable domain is KAGVTQTPRYLIKTRGQQVTLSCSPISGHRSVSWYQQTPGQGLQFLFEYFSETQRNKGNFPGRFSGRQFSNSRSEMNVSTLELGDSALYLCASSLGTELSFNEKLFFGSGTQLSVL.

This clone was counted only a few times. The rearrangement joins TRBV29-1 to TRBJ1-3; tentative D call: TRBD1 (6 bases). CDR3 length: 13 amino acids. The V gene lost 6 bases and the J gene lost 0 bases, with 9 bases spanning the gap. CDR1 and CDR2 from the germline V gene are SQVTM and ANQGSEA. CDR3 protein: CSVWTDSGNTIYF. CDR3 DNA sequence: TGCAGCGTCTGGACAGACTCTGGAAACACCATATATTTT.

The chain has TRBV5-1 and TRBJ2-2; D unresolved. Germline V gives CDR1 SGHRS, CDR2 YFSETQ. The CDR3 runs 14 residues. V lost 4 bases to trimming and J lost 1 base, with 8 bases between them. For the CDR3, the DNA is TGCGCCAGCAGCCTTTATAAGAACACCGGGGAGCTGTTTTTT. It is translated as CASSLYKNTGELFF. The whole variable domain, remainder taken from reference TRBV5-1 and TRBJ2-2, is KAGVTQTPRYLIKTRGQQVTLSCSPISGHRSVSWYQQTPGQGLQFLFEYFSETQRNKGNFPGRFSGRQFSNSRSEMNVSTLELGDSALYLCASSLYKNTGELFFGEGSRLTVL.

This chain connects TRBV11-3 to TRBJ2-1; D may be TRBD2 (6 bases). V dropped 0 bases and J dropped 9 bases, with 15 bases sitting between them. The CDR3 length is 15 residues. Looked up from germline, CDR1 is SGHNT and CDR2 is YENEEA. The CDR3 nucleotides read TGTGCCAGCAGCTTAGAAGGAGGGCTGGGAAGTGAGCAGTTCTTC. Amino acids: CASSLEGGLGSEQFF.

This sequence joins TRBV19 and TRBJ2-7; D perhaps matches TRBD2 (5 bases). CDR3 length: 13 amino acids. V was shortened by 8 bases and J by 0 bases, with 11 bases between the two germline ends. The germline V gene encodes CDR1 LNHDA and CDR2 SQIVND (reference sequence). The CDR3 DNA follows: TGTGCCAGTTCGTTGGGGAGCTCCTACGAGCAGTACTTC. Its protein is CASSLGSSYEQYF.

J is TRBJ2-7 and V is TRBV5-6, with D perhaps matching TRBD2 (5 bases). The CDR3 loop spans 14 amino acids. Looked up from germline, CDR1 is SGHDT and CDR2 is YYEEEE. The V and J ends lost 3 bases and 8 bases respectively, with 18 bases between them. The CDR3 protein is CASSSGLLQGQQYF. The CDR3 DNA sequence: TGTGCCAGCAGCTCCGGACTGCTCCAAGGCCAGCAGTACTTC. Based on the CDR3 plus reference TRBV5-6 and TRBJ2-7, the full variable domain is DAGVTQSPTHLIKTRGQQVTLRCSPKSGHDTVSWYQQALGQGPQFIFQYYEEEERQRGNFPDRFSGHQFPNYSSELNVNALLLGDSALYLCASSSGLLQGQQYFGPGTRLTVT.

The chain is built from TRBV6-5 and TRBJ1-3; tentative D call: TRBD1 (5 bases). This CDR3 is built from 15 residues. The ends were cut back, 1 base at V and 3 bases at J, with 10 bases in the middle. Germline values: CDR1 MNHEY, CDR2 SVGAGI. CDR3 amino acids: CASSYYGGNGNTIYF. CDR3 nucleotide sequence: TGTGCCAGCAGTTACTATGGGGGGAATGGAAACACCATATATTTT.

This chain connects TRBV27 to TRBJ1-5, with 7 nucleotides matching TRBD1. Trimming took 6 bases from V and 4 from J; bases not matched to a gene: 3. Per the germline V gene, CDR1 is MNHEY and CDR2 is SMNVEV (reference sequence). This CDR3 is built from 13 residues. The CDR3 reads CASSQTGNQPQHF. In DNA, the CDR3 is TGTGCCAGCAGCCAGACAGGGAATCAGCCCCAGCATTTT.

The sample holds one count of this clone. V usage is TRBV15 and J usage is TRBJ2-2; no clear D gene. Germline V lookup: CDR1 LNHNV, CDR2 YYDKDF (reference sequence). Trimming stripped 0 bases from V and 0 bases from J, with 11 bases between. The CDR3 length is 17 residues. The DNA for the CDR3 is TGTGCCACCAGCAGAGAGGCCAGCGCCCCGAACACCGGGGAGCTGTTTTTT. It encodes CATSREASAPNTGELFF.

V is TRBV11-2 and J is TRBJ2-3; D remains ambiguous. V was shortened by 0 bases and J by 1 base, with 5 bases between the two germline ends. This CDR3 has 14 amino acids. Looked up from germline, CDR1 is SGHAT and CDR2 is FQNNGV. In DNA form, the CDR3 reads TGTGCCAGCAGCTTAGACTATCGCACAGATACGCAGTATTTT. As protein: CASSLDYRTDTQYF. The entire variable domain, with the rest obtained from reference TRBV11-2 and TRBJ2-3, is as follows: EAGVAQSPRYKIIEKRQSVAFWCNPISGHATLYWYQQILGQGPKLLIQFQNNGVVDDSQLPKDRFSAERLKGVDSTLKIQPAKLEDSAVYLCASSLDYRTDTQYFGPGTRLTVL.

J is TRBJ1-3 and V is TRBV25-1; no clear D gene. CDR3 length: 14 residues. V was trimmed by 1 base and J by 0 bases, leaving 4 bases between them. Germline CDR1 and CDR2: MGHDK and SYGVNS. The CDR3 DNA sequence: TGTGCCAGCAGTGAATTTAACTCTGGAAACACCATATATTTT. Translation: CASSEFNSGNTIYF.

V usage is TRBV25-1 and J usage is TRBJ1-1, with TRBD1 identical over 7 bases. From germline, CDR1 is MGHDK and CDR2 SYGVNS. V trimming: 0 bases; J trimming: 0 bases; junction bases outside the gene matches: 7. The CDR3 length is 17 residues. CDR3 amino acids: CASSEYRQGKMNTEAFF. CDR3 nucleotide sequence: TGTGCCAGCAGTGAATATAGACAGGGAAAAATGAACACTGAAGCTTTCTTT.

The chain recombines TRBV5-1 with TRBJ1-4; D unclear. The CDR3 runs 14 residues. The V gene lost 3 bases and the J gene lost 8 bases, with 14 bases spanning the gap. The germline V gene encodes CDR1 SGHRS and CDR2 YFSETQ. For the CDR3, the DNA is TGCGCCAGCAGCTGGAATCCGGAGGGCGAAAAACTGTTTTTT. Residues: CASSWNPEGEKLFF. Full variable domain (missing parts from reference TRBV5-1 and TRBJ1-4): KAGVTQTPRYLIKTRGQQVTLSCSPISGHRSVSWYQQTPGQGLQFLFEYFSETQRNKGNFPGRFSGRQFSNSRSEMNVSTLELGDSALYLCASSWNPEGEKLFFGSGTQLSVL.

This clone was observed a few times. The CDR3 reads CASSPGQHYEQYF. The CDR3, as DNA: TGTGCCAGCAGTCCGGGACAGCACTACGAGCAGTACTTC. This chain joins TRBV27 and TRBJ2-7, with 7 bases fitting TRBD1. The germline CDR1 and CDR2 sequences are MNHEY and SMNVEV (reference sequence). The CDR3 is 13 residues long. The ends lost 5 bases at V and 3 bases at J; junction bases unmatched: 4.

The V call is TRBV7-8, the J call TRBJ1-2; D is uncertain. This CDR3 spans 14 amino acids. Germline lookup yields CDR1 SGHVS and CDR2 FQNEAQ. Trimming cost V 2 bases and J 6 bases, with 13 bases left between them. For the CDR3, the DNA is TGTGCCAGCAGCTTATCACAGCGTCTCCATGGCTACACCTTC. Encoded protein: CASSLSQRLHGYTF. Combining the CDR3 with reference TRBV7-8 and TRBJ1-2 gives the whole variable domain GAGVSQSPRYKVAKRGQDVALRCDPISGHVSLFWYQQALGQGPEFLTYFQNEAQLDKSGLPSDRFFAERPEGSVSTLKIQRTQQEDSAVYLCASSLSQRLHGYTFGSGTRLTVV.

As DNA, the CDR3 is TGTGCCAGCAGTTTAATGGTCCAGGGGCGTACCTACGAGCAGTACTTC. It is translated as CASSLMVQGRTYEQYF. The chain employs TRBV6-4 and TRBJ2-7; a weak D match, TRBD1 (6 bases). V shed 5 bases and J shed 2 bases, with 19 bases lying between them. The CDR3 extends over 16 amino acids. In germline, CDR1 is MRHNA, CDR2 SNTAGT.

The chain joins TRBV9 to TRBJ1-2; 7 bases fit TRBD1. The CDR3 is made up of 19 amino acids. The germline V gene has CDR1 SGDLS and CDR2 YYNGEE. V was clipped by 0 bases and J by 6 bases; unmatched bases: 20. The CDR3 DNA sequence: TGTGCCAGCAGCGTAGCCCTTGACAGGGAAGTCCCCCCAGAGGATGGCTACACCTTC. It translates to CASSVALDREVPPEDGYTF.

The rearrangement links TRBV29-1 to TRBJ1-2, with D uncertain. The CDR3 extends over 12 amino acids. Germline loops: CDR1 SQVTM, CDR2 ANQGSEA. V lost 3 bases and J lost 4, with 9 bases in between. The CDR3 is CSVDRAIYGYTF. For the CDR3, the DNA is TGCAGCGTTGACCGGGCGATCTATGGCTACACCTTC. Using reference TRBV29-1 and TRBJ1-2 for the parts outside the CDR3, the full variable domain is SAVISQKPSRDICQRGTSLTIQCQVDSQVTMMFWYRQQPGQSLTLIATANQGSEATYESGFVIDKFPISRPNLTFSTLTVSNMSPEDSSIYLCSVDRAIYGYTFGSGTRLTVV.

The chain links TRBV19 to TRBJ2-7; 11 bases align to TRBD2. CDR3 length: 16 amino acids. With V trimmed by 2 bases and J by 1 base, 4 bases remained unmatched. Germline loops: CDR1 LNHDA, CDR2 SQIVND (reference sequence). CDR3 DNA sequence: TGTGCCAGTAGTATAACCGGGACTAGCGGTTCCTACGAGCAGTACTTC. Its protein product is CASSITGTSGSYEQYF.

This CDR3 is CASSLARVLGGTEAFF. DNA for the CDR3: TGCGCCAGCAGCTTGGCCAGGGTCCTGGGAGGCACTGAAGCTTTCTTT. The genes are TRBV5-1 and TRBJ1-1; D perhaps matches TRBD1 (5 bases). This CDR3 region has 16 residues. The ends were cut back, 0 bases at V and 4 bases at J, with 16 bases in the middle. Germline loops: CDR1 SGHRS, CDR2 YFSETQ.

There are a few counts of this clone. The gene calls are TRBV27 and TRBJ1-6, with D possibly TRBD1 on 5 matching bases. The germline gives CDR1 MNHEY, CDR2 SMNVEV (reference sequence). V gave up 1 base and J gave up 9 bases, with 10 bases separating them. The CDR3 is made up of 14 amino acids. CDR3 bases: TGTGCCAGCAGTTTATGGGGGGGTATTTCACCCCTCCACTTT. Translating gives CASSLWGGISPLHF.

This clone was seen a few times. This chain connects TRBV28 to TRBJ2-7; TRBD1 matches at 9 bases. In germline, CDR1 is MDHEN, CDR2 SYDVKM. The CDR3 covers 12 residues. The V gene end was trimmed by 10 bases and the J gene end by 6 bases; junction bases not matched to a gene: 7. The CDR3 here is CAIETGGGEQYF. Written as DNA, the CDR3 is TGTGCCATCGAGACAGGGGGGGGCGAGCAGTACTTC.

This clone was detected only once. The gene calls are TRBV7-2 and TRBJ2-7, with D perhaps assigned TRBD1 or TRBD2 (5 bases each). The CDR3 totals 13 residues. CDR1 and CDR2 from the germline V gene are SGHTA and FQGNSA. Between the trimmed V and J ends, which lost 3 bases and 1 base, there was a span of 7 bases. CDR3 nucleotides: TGTGCCAGCAGCTTTGGGGGTTCCTACGAGCAGTACTTC. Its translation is CASSFGGSYEQYF.

The CDR3 reads CASSQDAPREGYTF. The CDR3 DNA reads as TGCGCCAGCAGCCAAGACGCCCCGAGAGAGGGCTACACCTTC. The V and J genes are TRBV4-3 and TRBJ1-2; no clear D. Germline assignment: CDR1 LGHNA and CDR2 YSLEER. This CDR3 has 14 residues. Trimming took off 0 bases at V and 8 bases at J, with 13 bases between the two ends.

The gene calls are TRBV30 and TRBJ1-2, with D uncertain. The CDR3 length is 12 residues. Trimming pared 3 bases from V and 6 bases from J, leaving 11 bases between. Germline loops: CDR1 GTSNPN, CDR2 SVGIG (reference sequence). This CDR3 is CAWRALMDGYTF. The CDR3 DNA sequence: TGTGCCTGGAGGGCGCTTATGGATGGCTACACCTTC.